Listed below are T cell receptor beta chains from one sample, sequenced in a study of human T cells and chemical hapten exposure. TCRdb re-called the RACE reads through MiXCR, storing one row per CDR3 protein. The table has approximately 52,000 distinct CDR3 sequences, around a tenth seen once. This sample comprised whole blood, obtained in connection with sensitization to the hapten diphenylcyclopropenone (DPC). These receptors were collected from a woman in her 30s with alopecia areata. Some clones in this sample may be carry-over from other donors' samples. The CDR3 runs from the conserved cysteine through the conserved F or W. The order of the fields is clone size, J gene, D gene, V gene, CDR3 DNA, CDR3 protein. A D gene is named only where the DNA matches it firmly. For some rows the clone size is stated as once, few or many, or as a class when expanded; others skip it.

many TRBJ2-3 TRBD2 TRBV6-5 TGTGCCAGCAGTTACGTAGCGGGGGCAGATACGCAGTATTTT CASSYVAGADTQYF
NA TRBJ2-3 NA TRBV7-6 TGTGCCAGCACCAACCGGAGGTCTTTCGATACGCAGTATTTT CASTNRRSFDTQYF
many TRBJ1-3 NA TRBV3-1 TGTGCCAGCAGCCAAGATAACAGGGCTGGAAACACCATATATTTT CASSQDNRAGNTIYF
many TRBJ2-7 NA TRBV29-1 TGCAGCGTTGGGAGGGGGGCAGGGACCTACGAGCAGTACTTC CSVGRGAGTYEQYF
few TRBJ1-5 TRBD1 TRBV12-3/TRBV12-4 TGTGCCAGCAGCCATACCGGGACAGGGGCCCGGGGGGGCAATCAGCCCCAGCATTTT CASSHTGTGARGGNQPQHF
many TRBJ1-5 NA TRBV12-3/TRBV12-4 TGTGCCAGCAGTTTAAACTGGAATCAGCCCCAGCATTTT CASSLNWNQPQHF
NA TRBJ2-1 TRBD2 TRBV19 TGTGCCAGTAGTAGCGGGGGGGAAAGCTCCTACAATGAGCAGTTCTTC CASSSGGESSYNEQFF
few TRBJ2-1 NA TRBV5-6 TGTGCCAGCAGCTTGCAACTATCGTACAATGAGCAGTTCTTC CASSLQLSYNEQFF
few TRBJ2-3 NA TRBV19 TGTGCCAGTAGTATGGCAGGGGTCGGAGATACGCAGTATTTT CASSMAGVGDTQYF
NA TRBJ2-3 TRBD1 TRBV7-2 TGTGCCAGCAGCTACGGGACAGGGGTCACAGATACGCAGTATTTT CASSYGTGVTDTQYF
few TRBJ1-2 TRBD1 TRBV6-6 TGTGCCAGCACTCCCAGGGGGAACTATGGCTACACCTTC CASTPRGNYGYTF
NA TRBJ2-5 TRBD1 TRBV7-2 TGTGCCACCTCCCTCGGACAGGGGAGGCAAGAGACCCAGTACTTC CATSLGQGRQETQYF
many TRBJ1-1 NA TRBV9 TGTGCCAGCAGCGTGCAGACGAACACTGAAGCTTTCTTT CASSVQTNTEAFF
few TRBJ1-1 NA TRBV28 TGTGCCAGCCCAAATACGACCTGGGGGCCAGCTTTCTTT CASPNTTWGPAFF
few TRBJ2-6 NA TRBV21-1 TGTGCCAGCCCTCGGCTGAAGGCTGGGGCCAACGTCCTGACTTTC CASPRLKAGANVLTF
few TRBJ2-2 NA TRBV6-6 TGTGCCAGCAGTTACGGCCTACAGGGATCCACCGGGGAGCTGTTTTTT CASSYGLQGSTGELFF
many TRBJ1-1 NA TRBV7-9 TGTGCCAGCAGCTTATACACTGAAGCTTTCTTT CASSLYTEAFF
many TRBJ2-7 NA TRBV7-9 TGTGCCAGCAGCCCTACAGAGACCTACGAGCAGTACTTC CASSPTETYEQYF
many TRBJ1-6 NA TRBV12-3/TRBV12-4 TGTGCCAGCACACGAAGTGATGGTAATTCACCCCTCCACTTT CASTRSDGNSPLHF
few TRBJ1-1 NA TRBV15 TGTGCCACCAGCGATCAGATAACCTTTGGCACTGGACTTGCTTTCTTT CATSDQITFGTGLAFF
few TRBJ2-3 TRBD2 TRBV20-1 TGCAGTGCCCACCCTCCTAGCGGGGGGATTGGCACAGATACGCAGTATTTT CSAHPPSGGIGTDTQYF
many TRBJ2-2 NA TRBV21-1 TGTGCCAGCAGCGGAGGGGCGGCGAACACCGGGGAGCTGTTTTTT CASSGGAANTGELFF
NA TRBJ2-3 NA TRBV28 TGTGCCAGCAGTTCCGGGGGACGCACAGATACGCAGTATTTT CASSSGGRTDTQYF
NA TRBJ2-7 TRBD1 TRBV6-1 TGTGCCAGCAGTGCCCCCGGGACAGGAACCTACGAGCAGTACTTC CASSAPGTGTYEQYF
NA TRBJ2-7 NA TRBV7-2 TGTGCCAGCAGCTTAAAGGGTCCAGCCTACGAGCAGTACTTC CASSLKGPAYEQYF
NA TRBJ1-3 NA TRBV28 TGTGCCAGCAGTGGGGGAACTAGGACAATCGTGGACACCATATATTTT CASSGGTRTIVDTIYF
NA TRBJ2-3 NA TRBV3-1 TGTGCCAGCAGCCCTACCTATGCAGATACGCAGTATTTT CASSPTYADTQYF
NA TRBJ2-6 TRBD1 TRBV5-1 TGCGCCAGCAGCACGGGACAGCGTAGCTCTGGGGCCAACGTCCTGACTTTC CASSTGQRSSGANVLTF
few TRBJ2-7 NA TRBV7-2 TGTGCCAGCAGCTTAGATGGGGGGGCCCAGTACGAGCAGTACTTC CASSLDGGAQYEQYF
NA TRBJ2-1 TRBD2 TRBV6-2/TRBV6-3 TGTGCCAGCAACATAAGGGGCACTAGCGGGGGGGATGAGCAGTTCTTC CASNIRGTSGGDEQFF
NA TRBJ2-3 TRBD1 TRBV29-1 TGCAGCGTTGAACCGGGACAGCCGACCACAGATACGCAGTATTTT CSVEPGQPTTDTQYF
few TRBJ2-7 NA TRBV28 TGTGCCAGCAGTTTGTCGGCGGCGGCCACCTACGAGCAGTACTTC CASSLSAAATYEQYF
few TRBJ2-7 NA TRBV7-3 TGTGCCAGCAGCTTAATAGGGGAGCAGAGCGAGCAGTACTTC CASSLIGEQSEQYF
few TRBJ2-7 NA TRBV11-3 TGTGCCAGCAGCCATGGGGGGGAGCAGTACTTC CASSHGGEQYF
few TRBJ2-3 TRBD2 TRBV7-2 TGTGCCAGCAGCTTAGTTGGGCGGGGGGCAGCTAAAGATACGCAGTATTTT CASSLVGRGAAKDTQYF
few TRBJ1-1 NA TRBV27 TGTGCCAGCAGTTTAAGGGGAGGACGGAGGTTAAACACTGAAGCTTTCTTT CASSLRGGRRLNTEAFF
NA TRBJ1-5 NA TRBV5-6 TGTGCCAGCAGCTCGACGACGGGAGCGACGCCCCAGCATTTT CASSSTTGATPQHF
few TRBJ2-7 TRBD2 TRBV12-3/TRBV12-4 TGTGCCAGCACCATTCCGGGGGGGCCTCGCGAGCAGTACTTC CASTIPGGPREQYF
NA TRBJ2-7 TRBD1 TRBV20-1 TGCAGTGCTACCAGACAGGGAAGGCCCGCGTACGAGCAGTACTTC CSATRQGRPAYEQYF
NA TRBJ2-4 NA TRBV2 TGTGCCAGCAGGGTCCAGGGATTAGGGATTCAGTACTTC CASRVQGLGIQYF
many TRBJ2-7 NA TRBV7-8 TGTGCCAGCAGCTTAGCGGGGTCCGAGCAGTACTTC CASSLAGSEQYF
NA TRBJ2-7 NA TRBV15 TGTGCCACCAGCAGAGATCTGGGTTTGGACGAGCAGTACTTC CATSRDLGLDEQYF
many TRBJ2-6 NA TRBV20-1 TGCAGCCTCGTACTATCTGGGGCCAACGTCCTGACTTTC CSLVLSGANVLTF
few TRBJ1-6 TRBD1 TRBV5-1 TGCGCCAGCAGCGAGGACAGGCTTAATTCACCCCTCCACTTT CASSEDRLNSPLHF
many TRBJ2-2 NA TRBV7-9 TGTGCCAGCAGCTTATTCGGGGCTGACGGGGAGCTGTTTTTT CASSLFGADGELFF
few TRBJ1-2 TRBD1 TRBV27 TGTGCCAGCAGTTTATGGGGACAGGGCCTCTCCAACTATGGCTACACCTTC CASSLWGQGLSNYGYTF
many TRBJ2-3 NA TRBV7-2 TGTGCCAGCAGCTCGTATTTACGCACAGATACGCAGTATTTT CASSSYLRTDTQYF
NA TRBJ1-2 NA TRBV2 TGTGCCAGCAGCCGACAGTCTAACTATGGCTACACCTTC CASSRQSNYGYTF
few TRBJ1-2 NA TRBV18 TGTGCCAGCTCACCACCCGGTCAGTCAAGTGCCTACACCTTC CASSPPGQSSAYTF